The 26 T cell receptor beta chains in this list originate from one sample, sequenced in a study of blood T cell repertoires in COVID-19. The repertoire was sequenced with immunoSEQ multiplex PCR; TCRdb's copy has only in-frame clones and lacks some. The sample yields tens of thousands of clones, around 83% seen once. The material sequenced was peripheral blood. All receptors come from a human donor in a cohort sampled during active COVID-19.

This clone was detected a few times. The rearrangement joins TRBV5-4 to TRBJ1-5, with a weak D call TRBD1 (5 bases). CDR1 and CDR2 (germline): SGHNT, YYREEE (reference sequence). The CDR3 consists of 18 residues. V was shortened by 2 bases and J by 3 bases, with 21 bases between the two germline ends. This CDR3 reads CASSFRHTGIESNQPQHF. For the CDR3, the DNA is TGTGCCAGCAGCTTTAGACACACAGGAATCGAGTCCAATCAGCCCCAGCATTTT.

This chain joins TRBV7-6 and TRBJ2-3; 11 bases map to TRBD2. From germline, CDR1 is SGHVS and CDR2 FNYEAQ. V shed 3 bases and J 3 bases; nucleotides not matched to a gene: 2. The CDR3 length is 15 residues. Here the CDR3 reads CASSLLAGGTDTQYF. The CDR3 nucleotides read TGTGCCAGCAGCTTGCTAGCGGGAGGTACAGATACGCAGTATTTT.

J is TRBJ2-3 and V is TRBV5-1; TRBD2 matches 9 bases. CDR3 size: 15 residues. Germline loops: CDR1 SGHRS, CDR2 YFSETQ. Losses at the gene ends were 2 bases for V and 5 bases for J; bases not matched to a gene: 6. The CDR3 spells CASSFAGLAGDTQYF. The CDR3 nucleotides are TGCGCCAGCAGCTTCGCGGGACTAGCTGGAGATACGCAGTATTTT.

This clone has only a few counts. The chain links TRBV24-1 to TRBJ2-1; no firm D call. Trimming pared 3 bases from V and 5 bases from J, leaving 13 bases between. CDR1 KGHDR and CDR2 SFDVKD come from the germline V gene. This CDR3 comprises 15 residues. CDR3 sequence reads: CATSDPYAFHNEQFF. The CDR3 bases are TGTGCCACCAGTGATCCCTACGCGTTTCACAATGAGCAGTTCTTC.

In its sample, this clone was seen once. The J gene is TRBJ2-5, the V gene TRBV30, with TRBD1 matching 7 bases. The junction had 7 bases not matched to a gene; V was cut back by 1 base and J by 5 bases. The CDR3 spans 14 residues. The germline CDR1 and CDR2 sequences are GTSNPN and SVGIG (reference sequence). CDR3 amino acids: CAWSAIGTVETQYF. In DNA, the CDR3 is TGTGCCTGGAGTGCAATAGGGACAGTCGAGACCCAGTACTTC.

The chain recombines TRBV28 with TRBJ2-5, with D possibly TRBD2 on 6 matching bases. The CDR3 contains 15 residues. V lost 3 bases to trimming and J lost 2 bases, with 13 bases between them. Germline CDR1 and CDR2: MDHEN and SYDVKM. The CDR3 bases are TGTGCCAGCAGTTTTGGCGGGAAGGGTCAAGAGACCCAGTACTTC. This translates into CASSFGGKGQETQYF. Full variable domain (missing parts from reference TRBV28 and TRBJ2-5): DVKVTQSSRYLVKRTGEKVFLECVQDMDHENMFWYRQDPGLGLRLIYFSYDVKMKEKGDIPEGYSVSREKKERFSLILESASTNQTSMYLCASSFGGKGQETQYFGPGTRLLVL.

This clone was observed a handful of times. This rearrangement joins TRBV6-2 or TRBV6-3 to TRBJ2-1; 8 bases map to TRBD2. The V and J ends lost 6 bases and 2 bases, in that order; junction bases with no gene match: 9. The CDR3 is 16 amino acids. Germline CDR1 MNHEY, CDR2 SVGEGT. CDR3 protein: CASSSGLAQTYNEQFF. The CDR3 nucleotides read TGTGCCAGCAGCTCCGGACTAGCTCAAACCTACAATGAGCAGTTCTTC.

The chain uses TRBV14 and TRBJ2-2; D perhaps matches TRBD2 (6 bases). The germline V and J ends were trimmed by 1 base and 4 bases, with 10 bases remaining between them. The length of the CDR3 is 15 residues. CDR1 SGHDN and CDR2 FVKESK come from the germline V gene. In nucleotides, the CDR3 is TGTGCCAGCAGCCAAGTTAGCGGACTCACCGGGGAGCTGTTTTTT. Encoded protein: CASSQVSGLTGELFF.

The CDR3 here is CASSYGLAGGEQFF. In DNA, the CDR3 is TGTGCCAGCAGTTACGGACTAGCGGGAGGAGAGCAGTTCTTC. The rearrangement links TRBV27 to TRBJ2-1, with TRBD2 identical over 14 bases. From germline, CDR1 is MNHEY and CDR2 SMNVEV (reference sequence). The CDR3 loop spans 14 amino acids. Trimming at V came to 4 bases and at J to 10 bases, leaving 3 bases not matched to a gene.

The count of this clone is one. The CDR3: CASKRSASYNEQFF. The CDR3 nucleotides are TGTGCCAGCAAGAGGAGCGCTTCCTACAATGAGCAGTTCTTC. The V gene is TRBV11-2, the J gene TRBJ2-1; D not certain. The CDR3 has 14 residues. Germline CDR1 SGHAT, CDR2 FQNNGV. Trimming stripped 7 bases from V and 1 base from J, with 11 bases between.

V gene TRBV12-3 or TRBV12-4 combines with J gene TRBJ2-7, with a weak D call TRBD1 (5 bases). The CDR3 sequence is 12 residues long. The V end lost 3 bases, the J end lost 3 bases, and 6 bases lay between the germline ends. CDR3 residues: CASSFQGYEQYF. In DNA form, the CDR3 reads TGTGCCAGCAGTTTCCAGGGCTACGAGCAGTACTTC.

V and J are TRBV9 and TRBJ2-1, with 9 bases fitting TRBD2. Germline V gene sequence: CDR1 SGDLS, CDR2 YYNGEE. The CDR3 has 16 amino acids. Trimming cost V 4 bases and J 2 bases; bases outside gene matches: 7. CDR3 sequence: CASSLTSGPAYNEQFF. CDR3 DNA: TGTGCCAGCAGCCTAACTAGCGGGCCCGCCTACAATGAGCAGTTCTTC.

This CDR3 reads CASSPTPGAETQYF. The CDR3 nucleotides read TGTGCCAGCTCACCAACCCCAGGGGCCGAGACCCAGTACTTC. The chain uses TRBV18 and TRBJ2-5; perhaps TRBD1 as D (6 bases). Germline V lookup: CDR1 KGHSH, CDR2 LQKENI. There are 14 residues in the CDR3. Trimming left V 2 bases short and J 5 bases short, with 12 bases between.

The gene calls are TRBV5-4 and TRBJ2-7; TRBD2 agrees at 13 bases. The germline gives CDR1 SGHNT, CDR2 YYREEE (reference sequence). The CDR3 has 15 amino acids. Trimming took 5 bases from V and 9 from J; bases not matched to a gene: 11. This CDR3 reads CASRSGTSGDRLQYF. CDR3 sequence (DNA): TGTGCCAGCAGATCCGGGACTAGCGGGGATCGCTTGCAGTACTTC.

DNA for the CDR3: TGTGCCAGTAGTATGGATCACAGGGACAATGAAAAACTGTTTTTT. Its translation is CASSMDHRDNEKLFF. This chain links TRBV19 with TRBJ1-4; D possibly corresponds to TRBD1 (6 bases). This CDR3 is 15 amino acids long. Between the trimmed V and J ends, which lost 3 bases and 5 bases, there was a span of 13 bases. The germline CDR1 and CDR2 sequences are LNHDA and SQIVND (reference sequence). The whole variable domain, filled in from reference TRBV19 and TRBJ1-4, reads DGGITQSPKYLFRKEGQNVTLSCEQNLNHDAMYWYRQDPGQGLRLIYYSQIVNDFQKGDIAEGYSVSREKKESFPLTVTSAQKNPTAFYLCASSMDHRDNEKLFFGSGTQLSVL.

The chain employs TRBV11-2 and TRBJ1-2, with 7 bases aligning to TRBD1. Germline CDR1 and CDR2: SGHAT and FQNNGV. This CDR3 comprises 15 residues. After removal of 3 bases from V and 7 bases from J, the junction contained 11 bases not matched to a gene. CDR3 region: CASSLEDRAWSGYTF. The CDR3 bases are TGTGCCAGCAGCTTGGAAGACAGGGCGTGGAGTGGCTACACCTTC.

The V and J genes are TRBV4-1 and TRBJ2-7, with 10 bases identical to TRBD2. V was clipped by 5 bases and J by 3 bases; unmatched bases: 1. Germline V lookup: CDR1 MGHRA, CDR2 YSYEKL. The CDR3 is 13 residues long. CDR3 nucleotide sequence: TGCGCCAGCAGCTTAGCGGGAGGCTACGAGCAGTACTTC. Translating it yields CASSLAGGYEQYF.

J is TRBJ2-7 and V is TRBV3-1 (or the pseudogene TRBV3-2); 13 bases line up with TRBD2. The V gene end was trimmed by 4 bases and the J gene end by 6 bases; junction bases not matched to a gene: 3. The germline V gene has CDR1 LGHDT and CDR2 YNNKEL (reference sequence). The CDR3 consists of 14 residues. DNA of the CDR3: TGTGCCAGCAGCCCAGGACTAGCGGGAGCCGAGCAGTACTTC. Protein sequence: CASSPGLAGAEQYF.

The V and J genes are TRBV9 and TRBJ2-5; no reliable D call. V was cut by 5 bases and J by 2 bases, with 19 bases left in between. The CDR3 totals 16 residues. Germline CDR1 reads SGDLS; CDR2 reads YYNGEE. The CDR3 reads CASSPSPIAAQETQYF. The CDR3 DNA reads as TGTGCCAGCAGTCCCAGTCCGATAGCAGCACAAGAGACCCAGTACTTC. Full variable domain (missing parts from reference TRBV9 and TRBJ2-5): DSGVTQTPKHLITATGQRVTLRCSPRSGDLSVYWYQQSLDQGLQFLIQYYNGEERAKGNILERFSAQQFPDLHSELNLSSLELGDSALYFCASSPSPIAAQETQYFGPGTRLLVL.

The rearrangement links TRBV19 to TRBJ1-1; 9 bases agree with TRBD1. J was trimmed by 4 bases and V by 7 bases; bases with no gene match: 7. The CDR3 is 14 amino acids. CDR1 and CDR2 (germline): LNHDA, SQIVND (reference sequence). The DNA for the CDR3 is TGTGCCAGTAACCCCGGACAGGGGAGCACTGAAGCTTTCTTT. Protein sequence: CASNPGQGSTEAFF.

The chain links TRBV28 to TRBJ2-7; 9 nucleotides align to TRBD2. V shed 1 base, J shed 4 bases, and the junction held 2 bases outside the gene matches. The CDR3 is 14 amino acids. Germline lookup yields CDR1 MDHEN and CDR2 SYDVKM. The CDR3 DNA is TGTGCCAGCAGTTTATTAGCGGGAGAGTACGAGCAGTACTTC. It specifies CASSLLAGEYEQYF. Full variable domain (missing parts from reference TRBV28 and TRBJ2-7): DVKVTQSSRYLVKRTGEKVFLECVQDMDHENMFWYRQDPGLGLRLIYFSYDVKMKEKGDIPEGYSVSREKKERFSLILESASTNQTSMYLCASSLLAGEYEQYFGPGTRLTVT.

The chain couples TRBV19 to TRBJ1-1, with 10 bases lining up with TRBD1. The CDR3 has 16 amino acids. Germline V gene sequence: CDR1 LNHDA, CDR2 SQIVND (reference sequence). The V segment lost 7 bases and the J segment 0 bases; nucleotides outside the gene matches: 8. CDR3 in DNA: TGTGCCAGTACCCCGACAGGGGGCGCTTTGAACACTGAAGCTTTCTTT. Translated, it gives CASTPTGGALNTEAFF. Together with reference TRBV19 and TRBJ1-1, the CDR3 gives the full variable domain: DGGITQSPKYLFRKEGQNVTLSCEQNLNHDAMYWYRQDPGQGLRLIYYSQIVNDFQKGDIAEGYSVSREKKESFPLTVTSAQKNPTAFYLCASTPTGGALNTEAFFGQGTRLTVV.

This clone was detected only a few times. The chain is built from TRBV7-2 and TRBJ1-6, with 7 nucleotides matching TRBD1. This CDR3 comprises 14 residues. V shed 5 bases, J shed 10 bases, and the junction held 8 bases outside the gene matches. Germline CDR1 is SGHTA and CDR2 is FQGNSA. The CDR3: CASSPRQGESPLHF. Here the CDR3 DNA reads TGTGCCAGCAGCCCACGACAGGGCGAGTCACCCCTCCACTTT.

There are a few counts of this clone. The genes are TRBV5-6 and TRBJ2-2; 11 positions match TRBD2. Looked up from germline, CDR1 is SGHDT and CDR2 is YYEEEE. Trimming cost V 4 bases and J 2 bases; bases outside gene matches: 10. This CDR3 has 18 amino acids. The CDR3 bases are TGTGCCAGCAGCCCCTTCGGGGGACTAGCGGTTAACACCGGGGAGCTGTTTTTT. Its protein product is CASSPFGGLAVNTGELFF.

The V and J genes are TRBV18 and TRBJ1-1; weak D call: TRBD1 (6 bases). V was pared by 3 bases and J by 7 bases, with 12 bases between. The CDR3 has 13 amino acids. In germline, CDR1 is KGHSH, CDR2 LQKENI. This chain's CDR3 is CASSPDSLVEAFF. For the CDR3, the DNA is TGTGCCAGCTCACCGGACAGCCTGGTTGAAGCTTTCTTT.

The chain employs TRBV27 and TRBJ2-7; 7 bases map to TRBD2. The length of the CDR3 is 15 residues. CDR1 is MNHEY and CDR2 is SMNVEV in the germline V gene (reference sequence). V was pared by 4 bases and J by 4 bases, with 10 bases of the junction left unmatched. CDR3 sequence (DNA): TGTGCCAGCAGTTCAAGACTAGCCACTTTTTACGAGCAGTACTTC. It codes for CASSSRLATFYEQYF.